This record concerns one T cell receptor beta chain sequence. Antigen: not known. This record belongs to a study of cytomegalovirus exposure and HLA in healthy donors. Study-level background: There were some 380 genotyped donors. Of these, 81% fell in the genetic ancestry cluster associated with self-reported Caucasian donors.

The primer mix had 60 Vbeta and 13 Jbeta primers. Method: immunoSEQ multiplex PCR; TCRdb's copy keeps in-frame clones and lacks some. This sample has approximately 250,000 clones, with approximately 81% found just once. The V end lost 2 bases, the J end lost 1 base, and 15 bases lay between the germline ends. Germline lookup yields CDR1 SGHNT and CDR2 YENEEA. This CDR3 has 17 amino acids. Study conclusions and caveats: Cytomegalovirus association was listed for around 180 TCR beta chains. Later genetic work tied a missense DCLRE1C variant to beta-chain V and J trimming.

The receptor's source is a girl aged 2 to 9 in good health and CMV-seronegative. The V call is TRBV11-3, the J call TRBJ1-5; no clear D gene. Input material: PBMCs. CDR3 sequence reads: CASSLYGRVWSNQPQHF. The CDR3 DNA reads TGTGCCAGCAGCTTATACGGGCGGGTATGGAGCAATCAGCCCCAGCATTTT.